This T cell receptor (beta chain) emerged from a study of shared clonotypes between healthy human individuals. Assay: immunoSEQ multiplex PCR; the TCRdb copy retains only in-frame clones and omits some. The sample includes about 2.4 million clones, 93% of them seen just once. Study-wide points: Naive subsets, compared against memory subsets, generally had larger estimated richness values. Rarefaction demonstrated incomplete sorted-subset sequencing despite large depth. Limited genetic and exposure-history diversity came from having few donors.

Worth noting for this clone: The antigen is undetermined.

Sequencing was carried out using naive CD4+ T cells from PBMCs. Subset given: CD45RA+ positively selected. This TCR was recovered from a man aged 18-30 years in good health. Some clones in this sample may be carry-over from other donors' samples.

In nucleotides, the CDR3 is TGCAGCGTTGATCTCGGCGGGAGGGGGGTCTACAATGAGCAGTTCTTC. This sequence encodes CSVDLGGRGVYNEQFF. This sequence joins TRBV29-1 and TRBJ2-1; TRBD2 aligns across 9 bases. The ends lost 3 bases at V and 3 bases at J; junction bases unmatched: 9. Germline assignment: CDR1 SQVTM and CDR2 ANQGSEA. The CDR3 sequence is 16 residues long.